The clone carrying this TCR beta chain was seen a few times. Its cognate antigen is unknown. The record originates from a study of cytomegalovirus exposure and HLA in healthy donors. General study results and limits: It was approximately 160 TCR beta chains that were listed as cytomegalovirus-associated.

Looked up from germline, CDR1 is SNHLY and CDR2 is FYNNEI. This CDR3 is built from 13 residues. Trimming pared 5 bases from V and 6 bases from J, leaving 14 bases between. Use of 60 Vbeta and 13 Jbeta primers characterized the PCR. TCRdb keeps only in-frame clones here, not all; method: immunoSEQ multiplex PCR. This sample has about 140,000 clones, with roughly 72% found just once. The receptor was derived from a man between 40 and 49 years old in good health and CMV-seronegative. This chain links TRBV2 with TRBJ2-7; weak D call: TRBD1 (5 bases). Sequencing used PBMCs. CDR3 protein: CASSNRSPGEQYF. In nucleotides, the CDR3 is TGTGCCAGCAGTAACAGGAGTCCAGGCGAGCAGTACTTC.